The clone carrying this T cell receptor (beta chain) came up once. TCRdb's copy holds only in-frame clones and misses some; the assay was immunoSEQ multiplex PCR. The data contain about 120,000 clones, 80% to 90% of them seen just once; the ten biggest clones take up about 10%. The sample originates from a study of blood T cell repertoires in COVID-19. Trimming cost V 3 bases and J 3 bases; bases outside gene matches: 5. CDR3 length: 16 residues. Germline V gives CDR1 SEHNR, CDR2 FQNEAQ (reference sequence). This TCR derives from a human donor in a cohort sampled during active COVID-19. This rearrangement joins TRBV7-9 to TRBJ2-3, with 11 bases matching TRBD2. Sequenced sample: peripheral blood. The DNA of the CDR3 is TGTGCCAGCAGCTTTCCCGGGACTAGCGGAACAGATACGCAGTATTTT. Translating gives CASSFPGTSGTDTQYF.